Shown below are 6 T cell receptor beta chains from a single sample sequenced in a study of T cells in Graves' hyperthyroidism and ophthalmopathy. Researchers took RNA transcripts and amplified the TCR beta CDR3 regions from them. The study used the HTBI primer set for a first-round RT-PCR of the TCR CDR3. From the multiplex PCR reads, TCRdb called clonotypes with MiXCR, one entry per CDR3 protein. This table has approximately 620,000 distinct CDR3 sequences, more than 15% appearing once. Material: blood. The origin of the receptors is a woman in her 40s with Graves' ophthalmopathy.

As for this clonotype: Mismatch with germline at one junction end may stem from a read error. This chain connects TRBV6-1 to TRBJ2-1, with unresolved D. The germline V gene has CDR1 MNHNS and CDR2 SASEGT. This CDR3 has 19 residues. The CDR3 sequence: CASSGPRPRVTRSYNEQLF. The CDR3 DNA is TGTGCCAGCAGTGGACCAAGGCCCAGAGTTACACGGTCCTACAATGAGCAGCTCTTC.

The DNA of the CDR3 is TGTGCCAGCAGTCCAGGGGGATCTAATACGCAGTATTTT. This encodes CASSPGGSNTQYF. The V call is TRBV14, the J call TRBJ2-3; 7 bases are a match to TRBD1. This CDR3 region has 13 residues. Germline loops: CDR1 SGHDN, CDR2 FVKESK. The trim removed 6 bases at V and 7 bases at J, leaving 7 bases unmatched. The full variable domain, rest sourced from reference TRBV14 and TRBJ2-3, is EAGVTQFPSHSVIEKGQTVTLRCDPISGHDNLYWYRRVMGKEIKFLLHFVKESKQDESGMPNNRFLAERTGGTYSTLKVQPAELEDSGVYFCASSPGGSNTQYFGPGTRLTVL.

The table lists this clonotype with many counts. V usage is TRBV12-3 or TRBV12-4 and J usage is TRBJ2-4; 8 bases map to TRBD1. J was trimmed by 8 bases and V by 8 bases; bases with no gene match: 8. The CDR3 is made up of 13 amino acids. In DNA form, the CDR3 reads TGTGCCAGCGGAATCAGGGGGCAGGACATTCAGTACTTC. Protein: CASGIRGQDIQYF.

This clonotype was observed a few times. The V gene is TRBV30, the J gene TRBJ1-6; D gene uncertain. The CDR3 has 14 amino acids. Germline-derived CDR1 and CDR2 are GTSNPN and SVGIG (reference sequence). The V end lost 2 bases, the J end lost 7 bases, and 12 bases lay between the germline ends. CDR3 residues: CAWSPTIWNSPLHF. The CDR3 DNA reads as TGTGCCTGGAGTCCGACAATATGGAATTCACCCCTCCACTTT. The whole variable domain, filled in from reference TRBV30 and TRBJ1-6, reads SQTIHQWPATLVQPVGSPLSLECTVEGTSNPNLYWYRQAAGRGLQLLFYSVGIGQISSEVPQNLSASRPQDRQFILSSKKLLLSDSGFYLCAWSPTIWNSPLHFGNGTRLTVT.

The chain joins TRBV5-5 to TRBJ1-2, with D possibly matching TRBD1 (5 bases). Per germline, CDR1 SGHKS and CDR2 YYEKEE (reference sequence). CDR3 length: 13 amino acids. Trimming took off 3 bases at V and 6 bases at J, with 12 bases between the two ends. For the CDR3, the DNA is TGTGCCAGCAGCTACGAAACGGGGGATGGCTACACCTTC. Translation: CASSYETGDGYTF.

This clonotype turned up a few times. V gene TRBV10-2 combines with J gene TRBJ2-3; TRBD1 might be the D (6 bases). V gave up 3 bases and J gave up 6 bases, with 19 bases separating them. Germline V lookup: CDR1 WSHSY, CDR2 SAAADI. The CDR3 has 16 residues. The CDR3: CASSDGYRDPVDTQYF. CDR3 in DNA: TGCGCCAGCAGTGACGGGTACAGGGACCCAGTGGATACGCAGTATTTT.